The 2 T cell receptor beta chains presented below share a single source sample, sequenced in a study of identical twins. TCRdb itself ran the 5' RACE reads through MiXCR, one entry per CDR3 protein. The table has roughly 1,500,000 distinct CDR3 sequences, roughly a third seen once. The sample consisted of cord blood. These receptors originate from a newborn girl in good health.

In regard to this clonotype: The germline gene is not matched at one end of the junction; a read error may be the cause. CDR3 coding DNA: TGTGCTAGCAGCCTTTACCCCGGGACTAGCGGGTCGAATGAGCAGTTCTTC. This translates into CASSLYPGTSGSNEQFF. The gene calls are TRBV7-7 and TRBJ2-1; 12 nucleotides agree with TRBD2. Germline loops: CDR1 SSHAT, CDR2 FNYEAQ (reference sequence). The CDR3 sequence is 17 residues long.

Turning to this clonotype: A single base separates this from a much larger clone, so it may be a read error. The genes are TRBV10-3 and TRBJ2-1; 10 nucleotides match TRBD2. CDR3 size: 14 residues. CDR1 and CDR2 from the germline V gene are ENHRY and SYGVKD. Written as DNA, the CDR3 is TGTGCCACCAGTGCTAGCGGGAGAACCAATGAGCAGTTCTTC. This translates into CATSASGRTNEQFF.